The next 18 T cell receptor beta chains were all read from a single sample in a study of cytotoxic CD8 clonotypes in ibrutinib-treated CLL. TCRdb keeps only in-frame clones here, not all; method: immunoSEQ multiplex PCR. Of approximately 150,000 clones in the sample, under 90% are singletons; the top ten hold 3.5% to 5.5%. This specimen consisted of PBMCs, obtained after 24 months of ibrutinib treatment. The receptors shown here come from a human donor with chronic lymphocytic leukemia.

This chain links TRBV19 with TRBJ1-1; unclear D gene. Between the trimmed V and J ends, which lost 6 bases and 7 bases, there was a span of 9 bases. The germline V gene has CDR1 LNHDA and CDR2 SQIVND (reference sequence). CDR3 length equals 11 residues. The CDR3 DNA reads as TGTGCCAGTAGAACTAGCCTTGAAGCTTTCTTT. This encodes CASRTSLEAFF.

The rearrangement links TRBV6-1 to TRBJ1-2, with 9 bases lining up with TRBD1. The CDR3 runs 14 residues. Germline lookup yields CDR1 MNHNS and CDR2 SASEGT. The V gene end was trimmed by 5 bases and the J gene end by 4 bases; junction bases not matched to a gene: 5. The CDR3 loop is CASSTGTGIYGYTF. The CDR3 DNA sequence: TGTGCCAGCAGTACCGGGACAGGGATCTATGGCTACACCTTC.

The V and J genes are TRBV7-9 and TRBJ2-5; D is ambiguous. Germline V gene lookup returns CDR1 SEHNR and CDR2 FQNEAQ (reference sequence). V gave up 7 bases and J gave up 5 bases, with 14 bases separating them. The CDR3 covers 13 residues. CDR3 amino acids: CASIPPIGETQYF. The CDR3 DNA sequence: TGTGCCAGCATCCCTCCGATCGGGGAGACCCAGTACTTC.

The rearrangement uses TRBV5-1 and TRBJ2-2, with D perhaps being TRBD1 or TRBD2 (6 bases each). The CDR3 length is 15 residues. V was shortened by 3 bases and J by 7 bases, with 16 bases between the two germline ends. Germline loops: CDR1 SGHRS, CDR2 YFSETQ. The CDR3 bases are TGCGCCAGCAGCTGGACAGTTAGCGGCGTCGGGGAGCTGTTTTTT. It encodes CASSWTVSGVGELFF.

This chain uses TRBV2 with TRBJ2-2, with D unclear. CDR1 is SNHLY, CDR2 FYNNEI, per germline. This CDR3 region has 13 residues. Trimming stripped 8 bases from V and 0 bases from J, with 7 bases between. CDR3 protein: CASLQANTGELFF. In DNA form, the CDR3 reads TGTGCCAGCTTACAAGCGAACACCGGGGAGCTGTTTTTT.

Sample share makes this clone medium-sized. The chain has TRBV4-1 and TRBJ1-3; D remains unclear. The CDR3 has 15 amino acids. Trimming pared 3 bases from V and 0 bases from J, leaving 9 bases between. The germline CDR1 and CDR2 sequences are MGHRA and YSYEKL. The CDR3 sequence: CASSQGDYSGNTIYF. The CDR3 bases are TGCGCCAGCAGCCAGGGTGATTACTCTGGAAACACCATATATTTT.

V usage is TRBV18 and J usage is TRBJ1-2; D gene ambiguous. The V gene lost 0 bases and the J gene lost 8 bases, with 7 bases spanning the gap. The CDR3 is 12 residues long. CDR1 is KGHSH, CDR2 LQKENI, per germline. The CDR3 nucleotides are TGTGCCAGCTCACCACCGGGTTGGGGCTACACCTTC. Protein product: CASSPPGWGYTF.

This chain links TRBV5-1 with TRBJ2-2; possible D gene TRBD2, 6 bases. Trimming took off 4 bases at V and 5 bases at J, with 15 bases between the two ends. The CDR3 extends over 15 amino acids. Germline-derived CDR1 and CDR2 are SGHRS and YFSETQ. The CDR3 loop is CASSGVAGRTGELFF. CDR3 nucleotides: TGCGCCAGCAGCGGAGTTGCAGGGAGGACCGGGGAGCTGTTTTTT.

The chain carries TRBV19 and TRBJ1-4, with a possible D match to TRBD1 (5 bases). Trimming shortened V by 8 bases and J by 7 bases, and 14 bases separated the two germline ends. This CDR3 spans 13 amino acids. Germline V gene lookup returns CDR1 LNHDA and CDR2 SQIVND (reference sequence). CDR3 DNA: TGTGCCAGTGGAGGGCCGAGGGGTGAAAAACTGTTTTTT. Translated, it gives CASGGPRGEKLFF.

The chain combines TRBV6-5 with TRBJ1-2; tentatively, D is TRBD1 (6 bases). Trimming removed 6 bases at V and 8 bases at J, with 16 bases between. This CDR3 region has 13 residues. CDR1 is MNHEY, CDR2 SVGAGI, per germline. The CDR3 DNA sequence: TGTGCCAGCAGGAAGTCGGGGGCAGTAGGCTACACCTTC. It translates to CASRKSGAVGYTF.

V is TRBV29-1 and J is TRBJ2-7; perhaps TRBD1 as D (6 bases). The CDR3 totals 13 residues. V lost 7 bases and J lost 5, with 18 bases in between. Germline-derived CDR1 and CDR2 are SQVTM and ANQGSEA. CDR3 protein: CSAVGQPPDEQYF. CDR3 DNA: TGCAGCGCCGTAGGACAGCCCCCCGACGAGCAGTACTTC.

This rearrangement joins TRBV28 to TRBJ1-2; D gene ambiguous. From germline, CDR1 is MDHEN and CDR2 SYDVKM. Trimming pared 4 bases from V and 4 bases from J, leaving 10 bases between. The CDR3 has 13 amino acids. The CDR3 sequence: CASSWEGIYGYTF. CDR3 sequence (DNA): TGTGCCAGCAGTTGGGAAGGGATCTATGGCTACACCTTC.

The chain joins TRBV6-5 to TRBJ1-2, with D tentatively TRBD1 (6 bases). With 5 bases removed from V and 8 bases from J, the gap between germline ends came to 21 bases. Germline CDR1 is MNHEY and CDR2 is SVGAGI. The CDR3 has 15 amino acids. Here the CDR3 reads CASSAQGGGGLGYTF. The CDR3 nucleotides read TGTGCCAGCAGTGCCCAAGGAGGGGGAGGGTTAGGCTACACCTTC.

The V gene is TRBV7-9, the J gene TRBJ1-5; TRBD1 matches at 11 bases. Per germline, CDR1 SEHNR and CDR2 FQNEAQ (reference sequence). V shed 4 bases and J 6 bases; nucleotides not matched to a gene: 5. This CDR3 spans 15 amino acids. CDR3 residues: CASSSGQGAAQPQHF. CDR3 DNA sequence: TGTGCCAGCAGCTCAGGACAGGGGGCAGCTCAGCCCCAGCATTTT.

The genes are TRBV9 and TRBJ2-3, with 9 bases lining up with TRBD2. CDR3 length: 16 residues. CDR1 is SGDLS and CDR2 is YYNGEE in the germline V gene. The ends lost 7 bases at V and 3 bases at J; junction bases unmatched: 12. CDR3 coding DNA: TGTGCCAGCGGCTTAGCGGGAGTGGTACAGACAGATACGCAGTATTTT. Amino acid sequence: CASGLAGVVQTDTQYF.

This clone was counted a few times. The rearrangement uses TRBV7-9 and TRBJ1-1; D unresolved. The V gene lost 5 bases and the J gene lost 1 base, with 5 bases spanning the gap. The CDR3 has 12 amino acids. CDR1 is SEHNR and CDR2 is FQNEAQ in the germline V gene (reference sequence). The CDR3 sequence: CASSIKNTEAFF. The CDR3 DNA reads as TGTGCCAGCAGCATCAAGAACACTGAAGCTTTCTTT.

The V and J genes are TRBV7-9 and TRBJ2-5; D is uncertain. Germline assignment: CDR1 SEHNR and CDR2 FQNEAQ (reference sequence). The CDR3 is 12 amino acids. The V end lost 1 base, the J end lost 5 bases, and 5 bases lay between the germline ends. The CDR3: CASSLVVETQYF. The CDR3 nucleotides are TGTGCCAGCAGCTTAGTAGTGGAGACCCAGTACTTC.

This chain joins TRBV5-1 and TRBJ1-1, with D maybe TRBD1 (6 bases). The CDR3 is 14 residues long. The germline V gene has CDR1 SGHRS and CDR2 YFSETQ. The V gene lost 4 bases and the J gene lost 7 bases, with 17 bases spanning the gap. CDR3 residues: CASSTQGLSVEAFF. CDR3 nucleotides: TGCGCCAGCAGCACGCAGGGGCTGTCTGTTGAAGCTTTCTTT.